This TCR beta chain came from a study of shared clonotypes between healthy human individuals. CDR1 is ENHRY, CDR2 SYGVKD, per germline. V shed 6 bases, J shed 4 bases, and the junction held 9 bases outside the gene matches. The CDR3 sequence is 16 residues long. Clones were sequenced by immunoSEQ multiplex PCR, and TCRdb holds only the in-frame ones, with some missing. The sample records approximately 2.3 million clones, 93% being singletons. This TCR derives from a man aged 18-30 years in good health. Some clones in this sample may be carry-over from other donors' samples. V and J are TRBV10-3 and TRBJ1-3; TRBD1 matches 10 bases. The sample was naive CD4+ T cells from PBMCs. Noted subset: CD45RA+ positively selected. The CDR3 spells CAIRDSGQGRGNTIYF. In DNA, the CDR3 is TGTGCCATCAGAGACTCGGGACAGGGGAGAGGAAACACCATATATTTT.